The T cell receptor (beta chain) under discussion was sequenced for a study of OX40 agonist ivuxolimab in advanced cancers. Study summary: People who had prior anti-PD-1, anti-PD-L1 or anti-CTLA-4 therapy could take part, and under 45% had some. Partial responses were achieved by three patients: one hepatocellular carcinoma, two cutaneous melanoma. Study-wide points: By week 6 at 0.1 to 3.0 mg/kg, blood CD4+ and CD8+ T cells had expanded clonally.

The repertoire was sequenced with immunoSEQ multiplex PCR; TCRdb's copy has only in-frame clones and lacks some. In the table there are about 64,000 clones, about four fifths of which are singletons. Blood specimens came from baseline, cycle 4 day 1, and cycle 7 day 1. After removal of 3 bases from V and 3 bases from J, the junction contained 6 bases not matched to a gene. The CDR3 covers 15 residues. CDR1 and CDR2 (germline): SGHRS, YFSETQ. This clone was recorded only once. Its antigen is currently unknown. This receptor was taken from an adult with an advanced solid tumor such as melanoma, head and neck, liver or kidney cancer. V gene TRBV5-1 combines with J gene TRBJ1-1; 9 nucleotides line up with TRBD1. The source material was CD4+ or CD8+ T cells sorted from blood, sampled in a trial of the OX40 agonist ivuxolimab. Here the CDR3 reads CASSSGQGRDTEAFF. As DNA, the CDR3 is TGCGCCAGCAGCTCGGGACAGGGCAGGGACACTGAAGCTTTCTTT.